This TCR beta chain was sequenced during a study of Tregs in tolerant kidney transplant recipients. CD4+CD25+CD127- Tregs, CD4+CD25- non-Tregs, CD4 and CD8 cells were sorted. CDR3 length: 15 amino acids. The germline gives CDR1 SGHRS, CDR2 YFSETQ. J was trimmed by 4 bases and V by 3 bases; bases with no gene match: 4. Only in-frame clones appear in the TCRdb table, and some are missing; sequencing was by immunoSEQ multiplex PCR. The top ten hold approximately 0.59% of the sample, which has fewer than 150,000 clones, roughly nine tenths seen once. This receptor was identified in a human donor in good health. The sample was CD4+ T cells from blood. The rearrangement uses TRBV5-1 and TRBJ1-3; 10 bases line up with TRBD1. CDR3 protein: CASSSTGGSGNTIYF. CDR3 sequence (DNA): TGCGCCAGCAGCTCGACAGGGGGCTCAGGAAACACCATATATTTT.